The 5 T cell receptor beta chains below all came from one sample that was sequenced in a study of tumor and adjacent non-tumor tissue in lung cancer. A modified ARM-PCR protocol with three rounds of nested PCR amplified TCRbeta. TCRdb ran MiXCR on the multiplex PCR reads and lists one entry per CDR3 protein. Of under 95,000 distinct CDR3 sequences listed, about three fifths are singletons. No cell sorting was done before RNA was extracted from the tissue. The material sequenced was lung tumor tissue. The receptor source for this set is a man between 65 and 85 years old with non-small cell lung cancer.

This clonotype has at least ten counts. CDR3 in DNA: TGTGCCAGCACCCGGACTAGCGGGAGCCCCAACAATGAGCAGTTCTTC. It encodes CASTRTSGSPNNEQFF. The chain carries TRBV5-4 and TRBJ2-1; the match to TRBD2 covers 13 bases. Per the germline V gene, CDR1 is SGHNT and CDR2 is YYREEE (reference sequence). V lost 6 bases and J lost 5; bases outside the gene matches: 8. This CDR3 has 16 amino acids.

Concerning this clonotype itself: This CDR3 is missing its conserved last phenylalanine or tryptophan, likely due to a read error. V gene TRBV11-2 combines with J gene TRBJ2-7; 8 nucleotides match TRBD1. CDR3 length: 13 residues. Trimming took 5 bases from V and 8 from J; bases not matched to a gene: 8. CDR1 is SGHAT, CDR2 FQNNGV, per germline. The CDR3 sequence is CASSLDRERKQYI. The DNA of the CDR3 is TGTGCCAGCAGCCTGGACAGGGAACGCAAGCAGTACATC.

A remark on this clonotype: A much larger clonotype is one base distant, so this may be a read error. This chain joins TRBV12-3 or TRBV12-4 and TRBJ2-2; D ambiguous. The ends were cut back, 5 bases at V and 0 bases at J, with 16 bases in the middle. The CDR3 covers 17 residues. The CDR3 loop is CASSMSRLLTNTGELFF. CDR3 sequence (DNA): TGTGCCAGCAGTATGAGCAGGCTCCTTACGAACACCGGGGAGCTGTTTTTT.

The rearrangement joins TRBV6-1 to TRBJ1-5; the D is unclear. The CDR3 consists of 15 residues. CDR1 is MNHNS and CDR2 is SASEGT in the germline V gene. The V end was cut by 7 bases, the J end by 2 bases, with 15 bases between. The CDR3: CASIAWIGRNQPQHF. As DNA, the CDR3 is TGTGCCAGCATCGCCTGGATAGGGCGCAATCAGCCCCAGCATTTT.

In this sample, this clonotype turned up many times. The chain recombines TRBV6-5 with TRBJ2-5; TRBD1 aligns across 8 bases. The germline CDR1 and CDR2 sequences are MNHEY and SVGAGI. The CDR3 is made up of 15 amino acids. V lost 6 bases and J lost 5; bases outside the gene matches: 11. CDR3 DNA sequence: TGTGCCAGCAGCCCCCGACAGGGGCGTTCGGAGACCCAGTACTTC. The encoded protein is CASSPRQGRSETQYF.